This T cell receptor (beta chain) was captured in a study of blood T cell repertoires in COVID-19. Turning to the study itself: Specimens from acute and convalescent COVID-19 originated in the United States, Italy and Spain.

Germline V CDR1 and CDR2: MNHEY, SVGAGI. The trim removed 2 bases at V and 4 bases at J, leaving 7 bases unmatched. This CDR3 region has 15 residues. Profiled with immunoSEQ multiplex PCR; TCRdb holds only in-frame clones, not every one. Among around 140,000 clones listed, around 81% were seen once. The clonotype comes from a woman aged 60 to 75 with active or convalescent COVID-19. The sample taken for sequencing was peripheral blood. The chain recombines TRBV6-5 with TRBJ2-5; 7 nucleotides agree with TRBD1. The CDR3 reads CASSYGDRVLETQYF. The CDR3, as DNA: TGTGCCAGCAGTTACGGAGACAGGGTGTTAGAGACCCAGTACTTC.